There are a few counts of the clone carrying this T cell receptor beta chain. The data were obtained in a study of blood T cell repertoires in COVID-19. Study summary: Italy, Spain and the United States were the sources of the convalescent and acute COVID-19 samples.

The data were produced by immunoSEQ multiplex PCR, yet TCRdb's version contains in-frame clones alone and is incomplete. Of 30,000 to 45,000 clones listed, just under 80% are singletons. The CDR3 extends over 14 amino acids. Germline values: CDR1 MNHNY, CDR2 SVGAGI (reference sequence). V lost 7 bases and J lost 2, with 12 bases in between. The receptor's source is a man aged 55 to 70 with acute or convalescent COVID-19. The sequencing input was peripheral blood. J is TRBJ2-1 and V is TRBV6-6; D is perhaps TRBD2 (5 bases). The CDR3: CASNRDGPYNEQFF. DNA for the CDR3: TGTGCCAGCAACCGGGATGGGCCCTACAATGAGCAGTTCTTC.